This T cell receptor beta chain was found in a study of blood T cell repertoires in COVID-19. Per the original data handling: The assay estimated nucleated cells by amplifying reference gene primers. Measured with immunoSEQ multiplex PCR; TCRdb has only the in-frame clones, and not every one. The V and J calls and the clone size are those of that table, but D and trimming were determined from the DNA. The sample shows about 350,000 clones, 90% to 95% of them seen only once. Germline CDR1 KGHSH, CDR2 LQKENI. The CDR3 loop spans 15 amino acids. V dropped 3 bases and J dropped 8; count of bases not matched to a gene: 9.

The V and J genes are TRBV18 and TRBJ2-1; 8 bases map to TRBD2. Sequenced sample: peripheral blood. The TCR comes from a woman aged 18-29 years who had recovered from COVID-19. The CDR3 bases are TGTGCCAGCTCACCGAGGACGGGAGGGAGTGATGAGCAGTTCTTC. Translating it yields CASSPRTGGSDEQFF.